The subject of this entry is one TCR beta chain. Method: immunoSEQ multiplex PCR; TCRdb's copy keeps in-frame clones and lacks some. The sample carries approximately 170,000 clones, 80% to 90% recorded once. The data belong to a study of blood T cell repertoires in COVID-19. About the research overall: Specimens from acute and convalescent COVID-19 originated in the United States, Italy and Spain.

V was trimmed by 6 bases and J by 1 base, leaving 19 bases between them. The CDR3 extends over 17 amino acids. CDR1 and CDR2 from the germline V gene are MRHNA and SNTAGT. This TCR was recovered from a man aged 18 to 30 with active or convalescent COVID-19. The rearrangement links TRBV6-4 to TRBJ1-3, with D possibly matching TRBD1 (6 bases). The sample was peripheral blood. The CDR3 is CASSARITGPSGNTIYF. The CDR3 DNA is TGTGCCAGCAGCGCTCGTATTACAGGGCCTTCTGGAAACACCATATATTTT.